This T cell receptor beta chain was sequenced during a study of blood T cell repertoires in COVID-19. Study-level background: COVID-19 samples, acute and convalescent, were from the United States, Italy and Spain. Nucleic acid was either cDNA or gDNA, and it came from T cells, B-cell-depleted T cells, or PBMCs.

Germline values: CDR1 KGHSH, CDR2 LQKENI. V gave up 5 bases and J gave up 0 bases; unmatched junction bases: 3. This CDR3 contains 15 residues. Only in-frame clones appear in the TCRdb table, and some are missing; sequencing was by immunoSEQ multiplex PCR. The data show tens of thousands of clones, 80% to 90% seen once. The chain combines TRBV18 with TRBJ2-2; 7 bases agree with TRBD1. Sequenced sample: peripheral blood. This sequence originates from a man aged 55 to 70 with acute or convalescent COVID-19. The CDR3, as DNA: TGTGCCAGCTCAGCGGACAGGACGAACACCGGGGAGCTGTTTTTT. Its protein product is CASSADRTNTGELFF.